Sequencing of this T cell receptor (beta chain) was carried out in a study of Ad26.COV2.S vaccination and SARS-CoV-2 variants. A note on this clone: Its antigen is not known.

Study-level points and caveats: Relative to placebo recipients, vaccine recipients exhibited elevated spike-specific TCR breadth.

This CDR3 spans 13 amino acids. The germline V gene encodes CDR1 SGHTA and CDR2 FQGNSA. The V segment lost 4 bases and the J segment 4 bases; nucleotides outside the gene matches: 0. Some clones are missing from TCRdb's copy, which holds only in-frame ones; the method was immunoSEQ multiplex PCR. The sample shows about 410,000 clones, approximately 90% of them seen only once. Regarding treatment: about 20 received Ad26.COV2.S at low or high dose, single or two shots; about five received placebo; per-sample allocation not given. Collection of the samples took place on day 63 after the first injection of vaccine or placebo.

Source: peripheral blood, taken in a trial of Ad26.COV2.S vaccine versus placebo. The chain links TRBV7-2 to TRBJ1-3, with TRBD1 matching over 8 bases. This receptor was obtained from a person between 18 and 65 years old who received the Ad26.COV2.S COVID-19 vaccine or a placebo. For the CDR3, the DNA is TGTGCCAGCAGCTGGACAGGGGGAAACACCATATATTTT. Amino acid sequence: CASSWTGGNTIYF.